Here is one T cell receptor (beta chain) with its context. The sample belongs to a study of blood T cell repertoires in COVID-19. Data came from immunoSEQ multiplex PCR; TCRdb stores just in-frame clones and leaves some out. The data contain 120,000 or so clones, 85% to 90% of them singletons. The origin of this receptor is a woman in her forties or fifties with acute or convalescent COVID-19. The sequenced sample consisted of peripheral blood.

CDR3 protein: CASSLARGTKPQHF. The CDR3 DNA follows: TGTGCCAGCAGCTTAGCAAGGGGAACCAAGCCCCAGCATTTT. The chain is built from TRBV7-2 and TRBJ1-5; D possibly corresponds to TRBD1 (5 bases). Deletions cut 0 bases from V and 8 bases from J, with 11 bases between. The CDR3 runs 14 residues. Germline CDR1 reads SGHTA; CDR2 reads FQGNSA.